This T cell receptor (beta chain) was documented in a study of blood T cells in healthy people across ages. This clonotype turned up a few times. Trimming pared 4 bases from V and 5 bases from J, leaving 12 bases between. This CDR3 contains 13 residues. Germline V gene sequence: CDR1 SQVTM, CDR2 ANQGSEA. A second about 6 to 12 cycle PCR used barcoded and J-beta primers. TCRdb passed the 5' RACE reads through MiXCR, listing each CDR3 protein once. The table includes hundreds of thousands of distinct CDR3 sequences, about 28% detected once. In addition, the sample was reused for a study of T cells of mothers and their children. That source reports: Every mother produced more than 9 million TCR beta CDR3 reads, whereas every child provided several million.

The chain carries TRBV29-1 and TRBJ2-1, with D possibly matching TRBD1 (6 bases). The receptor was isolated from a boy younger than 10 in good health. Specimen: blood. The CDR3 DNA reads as TGCAGCGTTGTTGGGGGCGGTCACAATGAGCAGTTCTTC. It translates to CSVVGGGHNEQFF.